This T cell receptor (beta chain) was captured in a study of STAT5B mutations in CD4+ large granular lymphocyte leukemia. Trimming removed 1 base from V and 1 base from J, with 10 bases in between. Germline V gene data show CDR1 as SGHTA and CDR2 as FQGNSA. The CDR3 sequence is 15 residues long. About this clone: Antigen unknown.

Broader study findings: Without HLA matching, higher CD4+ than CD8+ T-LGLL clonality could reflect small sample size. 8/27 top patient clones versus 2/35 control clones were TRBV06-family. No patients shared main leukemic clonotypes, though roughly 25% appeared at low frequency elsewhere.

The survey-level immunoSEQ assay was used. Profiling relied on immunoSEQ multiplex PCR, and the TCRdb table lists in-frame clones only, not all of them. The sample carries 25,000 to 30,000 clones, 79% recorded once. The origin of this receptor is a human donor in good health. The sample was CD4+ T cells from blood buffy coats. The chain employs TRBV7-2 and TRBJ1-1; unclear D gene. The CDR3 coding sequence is TGTGCCAGCAGCTTAGGCGGCACCTGGAACACTGAAGCTTTCTTT. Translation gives CASSLGGTWNTEAFF. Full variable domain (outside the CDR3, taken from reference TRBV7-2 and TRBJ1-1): GAGVSQSPSNKVTEKGKDVELRCDPISGHTALYWYRQSLGQGLEFLIYFQGNSAPDKSGLPSDRFSAERTGGSVSTLTIQRTQQEDSAVYLCASSLGGTWNTEAFFGQGTRLTVV.